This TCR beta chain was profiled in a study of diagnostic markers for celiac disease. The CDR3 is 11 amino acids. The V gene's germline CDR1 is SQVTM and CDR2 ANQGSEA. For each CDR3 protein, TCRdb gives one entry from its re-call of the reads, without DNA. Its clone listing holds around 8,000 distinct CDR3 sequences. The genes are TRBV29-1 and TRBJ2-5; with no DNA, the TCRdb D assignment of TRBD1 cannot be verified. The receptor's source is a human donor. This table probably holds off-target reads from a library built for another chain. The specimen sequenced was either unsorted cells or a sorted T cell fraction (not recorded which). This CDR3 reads CSVPGWETQYF. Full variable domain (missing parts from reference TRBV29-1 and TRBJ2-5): SAVISQKPSRDICQRGTSLTIQCQVDSQVTMMFWYRQQPGQSLTLIATANQGSEATYESGFVIDKFPISRPNLTFSTLTVSNMSPEDSSIYLCSVPGWETQYFGPGTRLLVL.